This TCR beta chain was identified during a study of T cell responses to AZD1222 COVID-19 vaccine. Whole-study context: It was second doses at about 4 or about 12 weeks that were pooled.

Findings and caveats of the study: Spike-specific TCR breadth and depth rose after two AZD1222 doses. Most donors were white British, females outnumbered males, and clonal diversity was possibly underestimated. Across the whole spike, CD4 TCRs peaked at regions 160-218 and 743-854.

In the case of this clone: What it binds is unknown.

From germline, CDR1 is LNHDA and CDR2 SQIVND (reference sequence). V trimming: 1 base; J trimming: 8 bases; junction bases outside the gene matches: 11. The CDR3 consists of 16 residues. Data came from immunoSEQ multiplex PCR; TCRdb stores just in-frame clones and leaves some out. The repertoire holds around 100,000 clones, with about 80% as singletons. The chain joins TRBV19 to TRBJ2-3; 8 bases are shared with TRBD2. The starting material was peripheral blood, obtained on day 0 of AZD1222 vaccination. The sequence derives from an adult in good health. This CDR3 is CASSIAGAGGGGTQYF. CDR3 bases: TGTGCCAGTAGTATAGCGGGTGCGGGGGGCGGTGGTACGCAGTATTTT.